Shown below are 32 T cell receptor beta chains from a single sample sequenced in a study of T cell responses to AZD1222 COVID-19 vaccine. Assay: immunoSEQ multiplex PCR; the TCRdb copy retains only in-frame clones and omits some. Counted here are roughly 110,000 clones, 90% occurring once; the ten biggest clones make up around 8%. The material was peripheral blood, obtained 28 days after the second AZD1222 dose. All receptors come from an adult who received the AZD1222 COVID-19 vaccine.

The chain joins TRBV11-2 to TRBJ1-2; TRBD1 is a possible D gene (6 bases). There are 15 residues in the CDR3. Germline assignment: CDR1 SGHAT and CDR2 FQNNGV. The V end lost 5 bases, the J end lost 6 bases, and 19 bases lay between the germline ends. DNA of the CDR3: TGTGCCAGCAGCACCCGAATACAGGGTGGCCATGGCTACACCTTC. This sequence encodes CASSTRIQGGHGYTF.

The chain recombines TRBV5-1 with TRBJ1-1; D gene uncertain. Trimming shortened V by 0 bases and J by 4 bases, and 16 bases separated the two germline ends. The V gene's germline CDR1 is SGHRS and CDR2 YFSETQ. The CDR3 runs to 16 residues. The CDR3 loop is CASSLAIAEAFTEAFF. The CDR3 DNA is TGCGCCAGCAGCTTGGCCATCGCGGAGGCGTTCACTGAAGCTTTCTTT.

The DNA of the CDR3 is TGCGCCAGCAGTCCTGGGACGGCCGGGGTTTCACCCCTCCACTTT. Its protein product is CASSPGTAGVSPLHF. V and J are TRBV10-1 and TRBJ1-6; a weak D match, TRBD1 (5 bases). The germline V gene has CDR1 WNHNN and CDR2 SYGVQD (reference sequence). V was pared by 5 bases and J by 9 bases, with 17 bases between. The CDR3 length is 15 residues.

The V call is TRBV25-1, the J call TRBJ2-7; tentatively, D is TRBD1 or TRBD2 (5 bases each). The CDR3 loop spans 11 amino acids. Per the germline V gene, CDR1 is MGHDK and CDR2 is SYGVNS. V shed 6 bases and J shed 9 bases, with 12 bases lying between them. CDR3 protein: CASSPGTVQYF. The CDR3 DNA reads as TGTGCCAGCAGCCCTGGGACGGTGCAGTACTTC.

The chain couples TRBV4-3 to TRBJ1-2; 7 bases align to TRBD1. The CDR3 runs 15 residues. The trim removed 2 bases at V and 4 bases at J, leaving 7 bases unmatched. The germline gives CDR1 LGHNA, CDR2 YSLEER. The CDR3 DNA sequence: TGCGCCAGCAGCCAAACTTCCGGGACAGCCTATGGCTACACCTTC. This translates into CASSQTSGTAYGYTF.

V usage is TRBV6-5 and J usage is TRBJ2-2; D perhaps matches TRBD1 (5 bases). The germline V gene has CDR1 MNHEY and CDR2 SVGAGI. The CDR3 runs to 16 residues. Trimming removed 3 bases from V and 6 bases from J, with 17 bases in between. DNA for the CDR3: TGTGCCAGCAGTTATGGCTGGCAGGGTACGTCCGGGGAGCTGTTTTTT. The encoded protein is CASSYGWQGTSGELFF.

This chain joins TRBV5-1 and TRBJ2-3, with D possibly matching TRBD2 (6 bases). Trimming removed 1 base from V and 0 bases from J, with 9 bases in between. Germline V gene data show CDR1 as SGHRS and CDR2 as YFSETQ. This CDR3 has 15 residues. The CDR3 region has the DNA TGCGCCAGCAGCTTGCCCAGCGGGAGCACAGATACGCAGTATTTT. This gives the protein CASSLPSGSTDTQYF.

The chain links TRBV9 to TRBJ2-3, with 11 positions matching TRBD2. Trimming cost V 0 bases and J 5 bases; bases outside gene matches: 11. In germline, CDR1 is SGDLS, CDR2 YYNGEE. This CDR3 has 18 residues. The CDR3 sequence: CASSVATSSGGALDTQYF. In nucleotides, the CDR3 is TGTGCCAGCAGCGTAGCTACGAGTAGCGGGGGGGCCCTAGATACGCAGTATTTT.

The chain couples TRBV5-4 to TRBJ2-1; no firm D call. CDR1 is SGHNT, CDR2 YYREEE, per germline (reference sequence). V was trimmed by 2 bases and J by 2 bases, leaving 14 bases between them. This CDR3 has 16 residues. CDR3 in DNA: TGTGCCAGCAGCTTAAATCCCCTCCCGGCCTACAATGAGCAGTTCTTC. It codes for CASSLNPLPAYNEQFF.

The rearrangement uses TRBV19 and TRBJ1-5; tentative D call: TRBD1 (5 bases). Germline V gene data show CDR1 as LNHDA and CDR2 as SQIVND (reference sequence). The CDR3 consists of 13 residues. Trimming removed 5 bases at V and 5 bases at J, with 10 bases between. The CDR3 sequence is CASSQDTDQPQHF. The CDR3 DNA sequence: TGTGCCAGTAGTCAGGACACCGATCAGCCCCAGCATTTT.

This chain joins TRBV5-6 and TRBJ2-1; no clear D gene. The CDR3 contains 15 residues. Trimming stripped 0 bases from V and 0 bases from J, with 7 bases between. The germline V gene encodes CDR1 SGHDT and CDR2 YYEEEE. Here the CDR3 reads CASSLGLSSYNEQFF. CDR3 DNA sequence: TGTGCCAGCAGCTTGGGGCTGAGCTCCTACAATGAGCAGTTCTTC.

CDR3 loop: CASRRNINTEAFF. CDR3 bases: TGTGCCAGCAGGCGAAACATTAACACTGAAGCTTTCTTT. V and J are TRBV2 and TRBJ1-1, with unresolved D. This CDR3 region has 13 residues. Germline V gives CDR1 SNHLY, CDR2 FYNNEI. The germline V and J ends were trimmed by 6 bases and 2 bases, with 10 bases remaining between them.

Only one count was recorded for this clone. V usage is TRBV2 and J usage is TRBJ2-5; D perhaps matches TRBD1 (5 bases). Trimming took off 3 bases at V and 2 bases at J, with 10 bases between the two ends. The CDR3 has 14 amino acids. Germline CDR1 SNHLY, CDR2 FYNNEI. The CDR3 DNA reads TGTGCCAGCAGTGACAGGGCCAAACAAGAGACCCAGTACTTC. It codes for CASSDRAKQETQYF.

This clone was observed once. The chain couples TRBV12-3 or TRBV12-4 to TRBJ1-2; no definite D call. This CDR3 is 13 amino acids long. V shed 4 bases and J shed 7 bases, with 13 bases lying between them. The CDR3 sequence is CASSWLEDGGYTF. In nucleotides, the CDR3 is TGTGCCAGCAGTTGGCTTGAGGACGGTGGCTACACCTTC.

This chain joins TRBV13 and TRBJ1-1, with D unresolved. Germline assignment: CDR1 PRHDT and CDR2 FYEKMQ (reference sequence). The V end lost 6 bases, the J end lost 4 bases, and 12 bases lay between the germline ends. CDR3 length: 13 amino acids. For the CDR3, the DNA is TGTGCCAGCAGTTTCGTGGGGAGCACTGAAGCTTTCTTT. This codes for CASSFVGSTEAFF.

The chain uses TRBV6-2 or TRBV6-3 and TRBJ1-3, with D possibly TRBD1 on 5 matching bases. V lost 5 bases and J lost 4, with 9 bases in between. CDR3 length: 13 amino acids. Germline CDR1 is MNHEY and CDR2 is SVGEGT. The chain's CDR3 is CASSRTMGNTIYF. Here the CDR3 DNA reads TGTGCCAGCAGTCGGACAATGGGAAACACCATATATTTT.

This chain connects TRBV7-2 to TRBJ2-5; 8 bases line up with TRBD1. The V segment lost 1 base and the J segment 4 bases; nucleotides outside the gene matches: 8. This CDR3 region has 16 residues. Germline CDR1 is SGHTA and CDR2 is FQGNSA. The CDR3 protein is CASSLGAGGRLETQYF. CDR3 coding DNA: TGTGCCAGCAGCTTAGGGGCAGGGGGCCGGTTAGAGACCCAGTACTTC. Combining the CDR3 with reference TRBV7-2 and TRBJ2-5 gives the whole variable domain GAGVSQSPSNKVTEKGKDVELRCDPISGHTALYWYRQSLGQGLEFLIYFQGNSAPDKSGLPSDRFSAERTGGSVSTLTIQRTQQEDSAVYLCASSLGAGGRLETQYFGPGTRLLVL.

The chain is built from TRBV6-1 and TRBJ2-7, with D maybe TRBD1 (5 bases). V was shortened by 3 bases and J by 3 bases, with 15 bases between the two germline ends. Germline CDR1 and CDR2: MNHNS and SASEGT. There are 15 residues in the CDR3. The CDR3 coding sequence is TGTGCCAGCAGTGAGGGGCCGTCACGGAGCTACGAGCAGTACTTC. Its translation is CASSEGPSRSYEQYF.

The genes are TRBV3-1 (or the pseudogene TRBV3-2) and TRBJ1-3; D is unresolved. The CDR3 extends over 16 amino acids. Germline V gives CDR1 LGHDT, CDR2 YNNKEL (reference sequence). The V and J ends lost 6 bases and 0 bases respectively, with 15 bases between them. The CDR3 DNA sequence: TGTGCCAGCAGGGGCGGACCGTTACTCTCTGGAAACACCATATATTTT. Its translation is CASRGGPLLSGNTIYF.

This clone was found a few times. The rearrangement uses TRBV25-1 and TRBJ2-1; the match to TRBD1 covers 9 bases. J gave up 9 bases and V 4 bases, and 10 bases lay outside the gene matches. Germline CDR1 reads MGHDK; CDR2 reads SYGVNS. The CDR3 is made up of 15 amino acids. The DNA of the CDR3 is TGTGCCAGCAGTGGTGAGGAGACAGGGGGTGCTGAGCAGTTCTTC. This gives the protein CASSGEETGGAEQFF. The whole variable domain, filled in from reference TRBV25-1 and TRBJ2-1, reads EADIYQTPRYLVIGTGKKITLECSQTMGHDKMYWYQQDPGMELHLIHYSYGVNSTEKGDLSSESTVSRIRTEHFPLTLESARPSHTSQYLCASSGEETGGAEQFFGPGTRLTVL.

This clone is a singleton in its sample. The rearrangement uses TRBV5-3 and TRBJ1-2; D call uncertain. TRBV5-3 is designated an ORF whose function remains uncertain. The CDR3 is 15 amino acids. V lost 1 base to trimming and J lost 5 bases, with 15 bases between them. The CDR3 DNA reads as TGTGCCAGAAGCTTGCGGCCGCGGTCGAGGTATGGCTACACCTTC. Its protein product is CARSLRPRSRYGYTF.

This chain uses TRBV7-9 with TRBJ1-1; D unclear. The length of the CDR3 is 15 residues. Trimming took off 5 bases at V and 6 bases at J, with 19 bases between the two ends. Germline loops: CDR1 SEHNR, CDR2 FQNEAQ (reference sequence). Here the CDR3 DNA reads TGTGCCAGCAGCCCCCGCCGGACCGTGGCCTCTGAAGCTTTCTTT. It translates to CASSPRRTVASEAFF.

The DNA of the CDR3 is TGTGCCAGTAAACTTCAGGGGTACAATGAGCAGTTCTTC. It specifies CASKLQGYNEQFF. This rearrangement joins TRBV14 to TRBJ2-1; tentative D call: TRBD1 (6 bases). The CDR3 covers 13 residues. The germline gives CDR1 SGHDN, CDR2 FVKESK. The V gene lost 9 bases and the J gene lost 4 bases, with 13 bases spanning the gap.

The genes are TRBV9 and TRBJ2-5, with 7 bases that match TRBD2. The CDR3 is made up of 16 amino acids. Germline V gene sequence: CDR1 SGDLS, CDR2 YYNGEE. Unmatched junction bases numbered 11, after V lost 4 bases and J lost 2 bases. Here the CDR3 DNA reads TGTGCCAGCAGCTCAAGAGGGAGGGCAGGGCAAGAGACCCAGTACTTC. Encoded protein: CASSSRGRAGQETQYF.

The rearrangement links TRBV9 to TRBJ2-2; 8 bases match TRBD1. Germline loops: CDR1 SGDLS, CDR2 YYNGEE. After removal of 3 bases from V and 4 bases from J, the junction contained 5 bases not matched to a gene. The CDR3 spans 15 residues. The CDR3 coding sequence is TGTGCCAGCAGCGGACGACAGGGGACCACCGGGGAGCTGTTTTTT. Translating it yields CASSGRQGTTGELFF.

This sequence joins TRBV3-1 (or the pseudogene TRBV3-2) and TRBJ2-7, with 13 nucleotides matching TRBD2. Per germline, CDR1 LGHDT and CDR2 YNNKEL (reference sequence). This CDR3 comprises 15 residues. Losses at the gene ends were 4 bases for V and 5 bases for J; bases not matched to a gene: 5. The CDR3 DNA follows: TGTGCCAGCAGCCGAGTGGGACTAGCGGGGAACGAGCAGTACTTC. Translated, it gives CASSRVGLAGNEQYF.

The CDR3 loop reads CASGLGPLVNQPQHF. In nucleotides, the CDR3 is TGTGCTAGTGGTTTGGGGCCTCTTGTTAATCAGCCCCAGCATTTT. The chain joins TRBV12-5 to TRBJ1-5; D not certain. Trimming removed 1 base at V and 4 bases at J, with 11 bases between. The V gene's germline CDR1 is LGHNT and CDR2 FRNRAP. The CDR3 contains 15 residues.

J is TRBJ2-7 and V is TRBV7-2; D possibly corresponds to TRBD2 (6 bases). The V gene's germline CDR1 is SGHTA and CDR2 FQGNSA. V was clipped by 5 bases and J by 2 bases, with 16 bases between them. The length of the CDR3 is 15 residues. The CDR3 is CASSPSGVSAYEQYF. CDR3 DNA sequence: TGTGCCAGCAGCCCCTCGGGGGTCTCGGCCTACGAGCAGTACTTC.

CDR3 sequence (DNA): TGTGCCAGCAGCTCCTCGGGACAGGGCTCCTACGAGCAGTACTTC. Translation gives CASSSSGQGSYEQYF. The chain couples TRBV7-9 to TRBJ2-7; 9 positions match TRBD1. There are 15 residues in the CDR3. Losses at the gene ends were 4 bases for V and 0 bases for J; bases not matched to a gene: 4. Germline V gene data show CDR1 as SEHNR and CDR2 as FQNEAQ (reference sequence).

The genes are TRBV7-2 and TRBJ1-2; a possible D gene is TRBD1 (6 bases). Germline V gene lookup returns CDR1 SGHTA and CDR2 FQGNSA. Trimming removed 5 bases at V and 3 bases at J, with 16 bases between. The CDR3 is 15 residues long. CDR3 residues: CASSPASGGHYGYTF. The CDR3 DNA follows: TGTGCCAGCAGCCCCGCGTCGGGGGGCCACTATGGCTACACCTTC. Using reference TRBV7-2 and TRBJ1-2 for the parts outside the CDR3, the full variable domain is GAGVSQSPSNKVTEKGKDVELRCDPISGHTALYWYRQSLGQGLEFLIYFQGNSAPDKSGLPSDRFSAERTGGSVSTLTIQRTQQEDSAVYLCASSPASGGHYGYTFGSGTRLTVV.

The chain links TRBV4-3 to TRBJ2-1; weak D call: TRBD1 (6 bases). This CDR3 has 18 amino acids. V dropped 2 bases and J dropped 6 bases, with 23 bases sitting between them. Germline CDR1 reads LGHNA; CDR2 reads YSLEER. CDR3 nucleotide sequence: TGCGCCAGCAGCCAAACCGCCCGGTGGGCAGGGGAGTCCAATGAGCAGTTCTTC. It specifies CASSQTARWAGESNEQFF.

The gene calls are TRBV3-1 (or the pseudogene TRBV3-2) and TRBJ1-5; unclear D gene. Germline V gives CDR1 LGHDT, CDR2 YNNKEL (reference sequence). There are 14 residues in the CDR3. V was cut by 0 bases and J by 5 bases, with 8 bases left in between. The CDR3 nucleotides read TGTGCCAGCAGCCAAGATGCGCGGGATCAGCCCCAGCATTTT. Residues: CASSQDARDQPQHF.